This T cell receptor beta chain comes out of a study of T-cell reconstitution after alpha-beta-depleted transplantation in children listed by TCRdb under 2016. Study-level background: T-cell immune reconstitution after TCRalphabeta/CD19-depleted allogeneic hematopoietic cell transplantation in children was quantitatively tracked in the study by means of TCR repertoire profiling.

Libraries were constructed by PCR. Instrument on record: Illumina HiSeq 2500. Molecular barcoding was employed in the preparation of TCR libraries, with unique molecular identifiers being used to normalize TCRbeta repertoire quantification. TCRdb reanalyzed the raw reads on its own, using fastp at Q25 for trimming and MiXCR for clone calling, and kept in-frame beta chains. One record per CDR3 amino acid sequence lists the most common genes and DNA. Here the sample has roughly 420,000 distinct CDR3 sequences; 15% to 20% occur a single time. The top ten hold 25% to 35% of the sample. The treatment or condition label on this specimen signifies: allogeneic hematopoietic cell transplantation with graft depleted of TCRalphabeta T cells and CD19 B cells. The transplant recipients were children given TCRalphabeta/CD19-depleted allogeneic hematopoietic cell grafts. The paper as a whole reports these results and caveats: In some patients, the high TCRbeta diversity seen at day 60 was put down to recipient T cells and intrathymic progenitors that had survived conditioning. The frequencies of hyperexpanded clones fell over the following months, and after one year, T-cell counts and TCRbeta diversity were mostly attributed to newly produced T cells. Apparently early alphabetaT-cell count recovery about two months after transplant reportedly relied on only several hundred rapidly expanded clones derived from non-depleted graft cells.

The germline V gene sets CDR1 to SGHAT and CDR2 to FQNNGV. V is pared back by 2 bases and J by 6 bases, with 13 bases lying between the germline termini. Including cysteine and phenylalanine, the CDR3 has 15 amino acids. Only CDR3 DNA is held: 45 bases, read in frame from base 1. Regarding this clonotype: The specificity of this receptor is unknown. One base away there is no much larger clone; base qualities are not given.

Recombination connected TRBV11-2 to TRBJ2-2; the D assignment is uncertain and may be TRBD1 or TRBD2, with 6 bases supporting each. This sequence originates from a boy in the first two years of life who had a stem cell transplant for Wiskott-Aldrich syndrome, so the T cells may come from the graft donor. The sequencing used PBMCs, mostly from graft donor cells, collected 360 days after TCRalphabeta/CD19-depleted stem cell transplant. The nucleotide sequence reads as follows: TGTGCCAGCAGCTTACTTTTAGGGGGGCCCGGGGAGCTGTTTTTT. This is translated as CASSLLLGGPGELFF.